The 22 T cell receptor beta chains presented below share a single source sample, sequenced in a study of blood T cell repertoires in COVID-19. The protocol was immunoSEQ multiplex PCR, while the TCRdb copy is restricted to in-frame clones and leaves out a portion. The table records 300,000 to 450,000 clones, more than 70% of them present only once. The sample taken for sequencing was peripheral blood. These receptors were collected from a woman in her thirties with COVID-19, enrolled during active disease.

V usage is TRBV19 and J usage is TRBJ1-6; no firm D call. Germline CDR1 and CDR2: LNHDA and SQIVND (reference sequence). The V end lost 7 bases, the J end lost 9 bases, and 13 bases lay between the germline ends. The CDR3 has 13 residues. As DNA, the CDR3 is TGTGCCAGTACCCTCCTCCCGGGTTCACCCCTCCACTTT. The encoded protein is CASTLLPGSPLHF. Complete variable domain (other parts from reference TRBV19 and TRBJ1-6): DGGITQSPKYLFRKEGQNVTLSCEQNLNHDAMYWYRQDPGQGLRLIYYSQIVNDFQKGDIAEGYSVSREKKESFPLTVTSAQKNPTAFYLCASTLLPGSPLHFGNGTRLTVT.

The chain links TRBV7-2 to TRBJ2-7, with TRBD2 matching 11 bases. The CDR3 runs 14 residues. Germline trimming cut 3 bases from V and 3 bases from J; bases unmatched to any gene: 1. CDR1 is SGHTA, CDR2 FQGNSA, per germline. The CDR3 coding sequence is TGTGCCAGCAGCTTCACTAGCGGGGGCTACGAGCAGTACTTC. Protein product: CASSFTSGGYEQYF.

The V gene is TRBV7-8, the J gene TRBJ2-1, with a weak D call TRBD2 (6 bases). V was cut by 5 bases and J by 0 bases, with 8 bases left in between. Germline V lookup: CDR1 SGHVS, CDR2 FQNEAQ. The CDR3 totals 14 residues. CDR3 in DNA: TGTGCCAGCAGCACCGGGAGCTCCTACAATGAGCAGTTCTTC. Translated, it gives CASSTGSSYNEQFF.

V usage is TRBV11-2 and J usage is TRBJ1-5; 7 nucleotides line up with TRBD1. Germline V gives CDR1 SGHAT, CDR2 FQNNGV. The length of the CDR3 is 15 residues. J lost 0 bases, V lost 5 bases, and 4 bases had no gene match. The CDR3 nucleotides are TGTGCCAGCAGCCGGGACAGCTATAGCAATCAGCCCCAGCATTTT. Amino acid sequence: CASSRDSYSNQPQHF. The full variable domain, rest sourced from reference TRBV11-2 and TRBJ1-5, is EAGVAQSPRYKIIEKRQSVAFWCNPISGHATLYWYQQILGQGPKLLIQFQNNGVVDDSQLPKDRFSAERLKGVDSTLKIQPAKLEDSAVYLCASSRDSYSNQPQHFGDGTRLSIL.

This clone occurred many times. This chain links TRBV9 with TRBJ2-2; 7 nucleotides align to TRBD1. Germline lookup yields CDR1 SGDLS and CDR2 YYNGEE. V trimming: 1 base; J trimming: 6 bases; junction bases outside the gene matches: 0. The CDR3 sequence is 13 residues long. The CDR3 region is CASSVQGAGELFF. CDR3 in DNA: TGTGCCAGCAGCGTACAGGGGGCCGGGGAGCTGTTTTTT.

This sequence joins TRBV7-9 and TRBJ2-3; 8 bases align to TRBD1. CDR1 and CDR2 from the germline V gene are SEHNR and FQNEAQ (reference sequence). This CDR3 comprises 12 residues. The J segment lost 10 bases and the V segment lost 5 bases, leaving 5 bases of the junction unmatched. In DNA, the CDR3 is TGTGCCAGCAGCCCGGGACAGGCCTCGCAGTATTTT. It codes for CASSPGQASQYF.

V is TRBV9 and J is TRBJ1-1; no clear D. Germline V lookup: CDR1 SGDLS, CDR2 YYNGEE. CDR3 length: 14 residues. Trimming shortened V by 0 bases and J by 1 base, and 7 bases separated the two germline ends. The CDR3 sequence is CASSVVEGNTEAFF. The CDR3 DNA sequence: TGTGCCAGCAGCGTAGTGGAGGGGAACACTGAAGCTTTCTTT.

CDR3 amino acids: CASSYPGQGTDTQYF. In DNA form, the CDR3 reads TGTGCCAGCAGTTACCCCGGACAGGGGACAGATACGCAGTATTTT. The rearrangement links TRBV6-5 to TRBJ2-3, with 9 bases aligning to TRBD1. The CDR3 extends over 15 amino acids. V trimming: 2 bases; J trimming: 3 bases; junction bases outside the gene matches: 3. Germline V gene data show CDR1 as MNHEY and CDR2 as SVGAGI.

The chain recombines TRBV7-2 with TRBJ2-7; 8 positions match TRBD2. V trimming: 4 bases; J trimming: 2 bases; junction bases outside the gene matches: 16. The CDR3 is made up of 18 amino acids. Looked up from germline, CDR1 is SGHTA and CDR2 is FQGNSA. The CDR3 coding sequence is TGTGCCAGCAGCTCTAGGGCTTCTGAGACTAGCGTCACCTACGAGCAGTACTTC. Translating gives CASSSRASETSVTYEQYF.

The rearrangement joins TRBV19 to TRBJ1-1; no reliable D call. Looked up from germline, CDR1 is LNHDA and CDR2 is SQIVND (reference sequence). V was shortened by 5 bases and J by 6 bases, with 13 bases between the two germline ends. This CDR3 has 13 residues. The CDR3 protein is CASSPPDGPEAFF. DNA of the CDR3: TGTGCCAGTAGTCCCCCGGATGGGCCTGAAGCTTTCTTT.

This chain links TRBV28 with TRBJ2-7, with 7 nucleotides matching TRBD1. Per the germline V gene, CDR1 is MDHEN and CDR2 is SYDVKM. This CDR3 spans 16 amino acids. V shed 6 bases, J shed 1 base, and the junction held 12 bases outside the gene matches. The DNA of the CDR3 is TGTGCCAGCAGCCCCCTGCGACAGGGCATTTCCTACGAGCAGTACTTC. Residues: CASSPLRQGISYEQYF.

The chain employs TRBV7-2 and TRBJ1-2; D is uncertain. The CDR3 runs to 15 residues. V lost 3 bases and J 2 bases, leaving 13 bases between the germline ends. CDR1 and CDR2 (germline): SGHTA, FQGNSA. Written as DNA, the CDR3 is TGTGCCAGCAGCTTTGCGGCCCTGAGCAACTATGGCTACACCTTC. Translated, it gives CASSFAALSNYGYTF. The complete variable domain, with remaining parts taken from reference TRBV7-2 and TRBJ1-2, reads GAGVSQSPSNKVTEKGKDVELRCDPISGHTALYWYRQSLGQGLEFLIYFQGNSAPDKSGLPSDRFSAERTGGSVSTLTIQRTQQEDSAVYLCASSFAALSNYGYTFGSGTRLTVV.

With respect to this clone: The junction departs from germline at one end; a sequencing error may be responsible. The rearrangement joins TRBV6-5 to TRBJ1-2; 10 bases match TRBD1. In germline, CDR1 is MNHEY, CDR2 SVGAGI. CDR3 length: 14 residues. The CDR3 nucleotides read TGTGCCAGCAGGGGGACAGGGGCTAACTTTGGCTACACCTTC. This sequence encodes CASRGTGANFGYTF.

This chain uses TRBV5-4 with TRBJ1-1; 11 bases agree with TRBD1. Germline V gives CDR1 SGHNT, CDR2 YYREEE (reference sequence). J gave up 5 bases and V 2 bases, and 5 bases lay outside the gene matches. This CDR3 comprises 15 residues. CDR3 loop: CASSFPGTGGTEAFF. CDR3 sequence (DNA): TGTGCCAGCAGCTTCCCCGGGACAGGGGGGACTGAAGCTTTCTTT.

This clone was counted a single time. CDR3 protein: CASSQEGRFDNEQFF. As DNA, the CDR3 is TGTGCCAGCAGCCAAGAGGGCAGGTTCGACAATGAGCAGTTCTTC. The chain couples TRBV3-1 (or the pseudogene TRBV3-2) to TRBJ2-1; no definite D call. Looked up from germline, CDR1 is LGHDT and CDR2 is YNNKEL (reference sequence). Trimming took 0 bases from V and 5 from J, leaving 11 bases between them. The CDR3 extends over 15 amino acids.

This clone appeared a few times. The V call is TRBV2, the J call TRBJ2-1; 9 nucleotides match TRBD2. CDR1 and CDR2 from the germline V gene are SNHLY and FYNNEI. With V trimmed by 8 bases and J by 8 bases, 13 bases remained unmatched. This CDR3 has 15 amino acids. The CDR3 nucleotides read TGTGCCAGCTTTCTCGGGCGGGGGGGCCTCGATGAGCAGTTCTTC. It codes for CASFLGRGGLDEQFF.

The CDR3 sequence: CASKSGERDTQYF. The CDR3 nucleotides read TGTGCCAGTAAGTCGGGGGAGAGAGATACGCAGTATTTT. The V and J genes are TRBV19 and TRBJ2-3; tentatively, D is TRBD2 (6 bases). The V and J ends lost 7 bases and 5 bases respectively, with 13 bases between them. The germline gives CDR1 LNHDA, CDR2 SQIVND (reference sequence). This CDR3 has 13 amino acids.

CDR3 protein: CASSPDRGLAGGRAGELFF. The CDR3 bases are TGCGCCAGCAGCCCCGACCGCGGACTAGCGGGGGGCCGGGCCGGGGAGCTGTTTTTT. This chain links TRBV5-1 with TRBJ2-2; 14 nucleotides agree with TRBD2. Per germline, CDR1 SGHRS and CDR2 YFSETQ. The CDR3 loop spans 19 amino acids. V was clipped by 4 bases and J by 6 bases; unmatched bases: 14.

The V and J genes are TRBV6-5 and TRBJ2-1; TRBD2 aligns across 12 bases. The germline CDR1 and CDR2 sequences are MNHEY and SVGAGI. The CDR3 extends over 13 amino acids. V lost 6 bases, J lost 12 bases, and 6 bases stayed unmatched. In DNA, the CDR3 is TGTGCCAGCAGACAGACTAGCGGGAGTGGGCAGTTCTTC. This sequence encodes CASRQTSGSGQFF.

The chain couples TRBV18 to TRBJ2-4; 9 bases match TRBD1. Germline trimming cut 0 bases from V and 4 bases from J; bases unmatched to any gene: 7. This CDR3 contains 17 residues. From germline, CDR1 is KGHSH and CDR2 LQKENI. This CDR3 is CASSPPGGTGPKNIQYF. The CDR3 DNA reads TGTGCCAGCTCACCACCCGGCGGGACAGGGCCAAAAAACATTCAGTACTTC.

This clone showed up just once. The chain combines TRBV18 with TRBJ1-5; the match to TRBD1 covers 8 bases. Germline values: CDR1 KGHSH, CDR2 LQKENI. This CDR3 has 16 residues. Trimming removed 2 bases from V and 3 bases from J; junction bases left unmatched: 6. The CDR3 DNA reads TGTGCCAGCTCACCATTCGACAGGGGTCTCAATCAGCCCCAGCATTTT. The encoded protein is CASSPFDRGLNQPQHF.

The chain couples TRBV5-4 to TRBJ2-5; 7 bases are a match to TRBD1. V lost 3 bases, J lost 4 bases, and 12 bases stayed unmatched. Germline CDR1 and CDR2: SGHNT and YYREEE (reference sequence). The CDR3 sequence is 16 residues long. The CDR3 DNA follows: TGTGCCAGCAGCTCCCGGACAGGCTCCGACGTAGAGACCCAGTACTTC. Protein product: CASSSRTGSDVETQYF.